This passage covers 15 T cell receptor beta chains from one sample sequenced in a study of blood T cell repertoires in COVID-19. This table comes from immunoSEQ multiplex PCR, and its TCRdb copy is limited to in-frame clones, with some not included. The sample contains a few hundred thousand clones, roughly 89% of which appear only once. Sequencing was carried out using PBMCs or T cells enriched from blood (not recorded which). These TCRs come from a woman between 18 and 29 years old with acute COVID-19.

The genes are TRBV11-3 and TRBJ2-1; a possible D gene is TRBD1 (6 bases). Per the germline V gene, CDR1 is SGHNT and CDR2 is YENEEA. This CDR3 spans 16 amino acids. Trimming took off 1 base at V and 5 bases at J, with 15 bases between the two ends. CDR3 loop: CASSLGLRTDHNEQFF. CDR3 sequence (DNA): TGTGCCAGCAGCTTAGGCCTAAGGACAGATCACAATGAGCAGTTCTTC.

The chain joins TRBV7-8 to TRBJ1-1; the match to TRBD1 covers 10 bases. The CDR3 spans 13 residues. Trimming cost V 5 bases and J 4 bases; bases outside gene matches: 1. Germline V gives CDR1 SGHVS, CDR2 FQNEAQ. CDR3 sequence reads: CASSRTGGTEAFF. As DNA, the CDR3 is TGTGCCAGCAGCCGGACAGGGGGCACTGAAGCTTTCTTT.

This clone was picked up one time. CDR3 residues: CASTGQRRETQYF. The CDR3 DNA sequence: TGTGCCAGCACCGGACAGAGGAGGGAGACCCAGTACTTC. The chain couples TRBV11-2 to TRBJ2-5; a possible D gene is TRBD1 (6 bases). CDR1 SGHAT and CDR2 FQNNGV come from the germline V gene. The CDR3 consists of 13 residues. Trimming left V 7 bases short and J 5 bases short, with 14 bases between.

This clone was picked up a small number of times. Here the CDR3 reads CASSPGTGGDEKLFF. CDR3 nucleotides: TGTGCCAGCTCACCAGGGACAGGGGGTGATGAAAAACTGTTTTTT. V usage is TRBV18 and J usage is TRBJ1-4; 11 nucleotides agree with TRBD1. This CDR3 is built from 15 residues. CDR1 and CDR2 (germline): KGHSH, LQKENI. V lost 2 bases and J lost 6; bases outside the gene matches: 2.

The genes are TRBV19 and TRBJ1-5; 7 positions match TRBD1. This CDR3 has 17 residues. Germline V gene lookup returns CDR1 LNHDA and CDR2 SQIVND (reference sequence). With 1 base clipped from V and 1 base from J, the junction kept 7 bases outside the gene matches. Here the CDR3 DNA reads TGTGCCAGTAGTATAGTTGAGGGGGCGCGGAGCAATCAGCCCCAGCATTTT. It yields the protein CASSIVEGARSNQPQHF.

The chain is built from TRBV29-1 and TRBJ2-7, with D perhaps TRBD2 (5 bases). CDR1 is SQVTM and CDR2 is ANQGSEA in the germline V gene. This CDR3 has 11 residues. With 6 bases removed from V and 5 bases from J, the gap between germline ends came to 11 bases. CDR3 sequence (DNA): TGCAGCGTCGAGGGAACCAACGAGCAGTACTTC. It is translated as CSVEGTNEQYF.

The V gene is TRBV11-2, the J gene TRBJ2-7, with D maybe TRBD1 (6 bases). Germline lookup yields CDR1 SGHAT and CDR2 FQNNGV. The CDR3 has 14 residues. The V end lost 4 bases, the J end lost 3 bases, and 13 bases lay between the germline ends. DNA of the CDR3: TGTGCCAGCAGCTCCACTACAGGGAACTACGAGCAGTACTTC. It yields the protein CASSSTTGNYEQYF. The complete variable domain, with remaining parts taken from reference TRBV11-2 and TRBJ2-7, reads EAGVAQSPRYKIIEKRQSVAFWCNPISGHATLYWYQQILGQGPKLLIQFQNNGVVDDSQLPKDRFSAERLKGVDSTLKIQPAKLEDSAVYLCASSSTTGNYEQYFGPGTRLTVT.

CDR3 region: CASSLSWRGDYGYTF. For the CDR3, the DNA is TGTGCCAGCAGCCTTTCGTGGAGGGGTGACTATGGCTACACCTTC. The chain carries TRBV27 and TRBJ1-2; a possible D gene is TRBD1 (5 bases). Trimming removed 6 bases from V and 3 bases from J, with 17 bases in between. Germline CDR1 MNHEY, CDR2 SMNVEV (reference sequence). The CDR3 length is 15 residues.

V gene TRBV11-2 combines with J gene TRBJ1-4, with D perhaps matching TRBD1 (6 bases). V lost 5 bases to trimming and J lost 8 bases, with 12 bases between them. CDR3 size: 13 residues. Germline V lookup: CDR1 SGHAT, CDR2 FQNNGV. CDR3 bases: TGTGCCAGCAGCGTAAGGACAGTGGAAAAACTGTTTTTT. It yields the protein CASSVRTVEKLFF. Full variable domain (outside the CDR3, taken from reference TRBV11-2 and TRBJ1-4): EAGVAQSPRYKIIEKRQSVAFWCNPISGHATLYWYQQILGQGPKLLIQFQNNGVVDDSQLPKDRFSAERLKGVDSTLKIQPAKLEDSAVYLCASSVRTVEKLFFGSGTQLSVL.

The rearrangement uses TRBV18 and TRBJ2-5, with D possibly matching TRBD1 (5 bases). This CDR3 is 13 amino acids long. Trimming left V 4 bases short and J 5 bases short, with 11 bases between. Germline CDR1 KGHSH, CDR2 LQKENI. CDR3 region: CASSQGMRETQYF. As DNA, the CDR3 is TGTGCCAGCTCACAGGGGATGAGGGAGACCCAGTACTTC.

The chain is built from TRBV30 and TRBJ1-1; D call uncertain. Germline-derived CDR1 and CDR2 are GTSNPN and SVGIG (reference sequence). V lost 3 bases to trimming and J lost 4 bases, with 15 bases between them. The CDR3 consists of 14 residues. The CDR3 DNA follows: TGTGCCTGGAGAGTTTTCCCGGAGGGCACTGAAGCTTTCTTT. It specifies CAWRVFPEGTEAFF.

A word on this clone: Mismatch with germline at one junction end may stem from a read error. This rearrangement joins TRBV5-1 to TRBJ1-2, with 8 bases lining up with TRBD1. Germline CDR1 reads SGHRS; CDR2 reads YFSETQ. The CDR3 runs to 14 residues. The CDR3 DNA reads TGCGCCAGCAGTCAGCGGACAGGGCAGAATGGCTACATCTTC. This translates into CASSQRTGQNGYIF.

The rearrangement links TRBV5-4 to TRBJ1-3, with no clear D. Germline lookup yields CDR1 SGHNT and CDR2 YYREEE (reference sequence). There are 17 residues in the CDR3. The ends were cut back, 5 bases at V and 1 base at J, with 19 bases in the middle. The CDR3 DNA follows: TGTGCCAGCAGGAAGGGAAGTACGGGAGATTCTGGAAACACCATATATTTT. It specifies CASRKGSTGDSGNTIYF.

This clone showed up just once. The chain recombines TRBV11-2 with TRBJ2-7; unclear D gene. This CDR3 is built from 14 residues. Trimming cost V 5 bases and J 0 bases, with 11 bases left between them. The germline CDR1 and CDR2 sequences are SGHAT and FQNNGV. The CDR3 protein is CASSPRPFSYEQYF. The CDR3 DNA reads TGTGCCAGCAGCCCGCGGCCCTTCTCCTACGAGCAGTACTTC.

The chain uses TRBV6-1 and TRBJ2-7, with 10 bases matching TRBD2. The CDR3 has 16 amino acids. The germline V gene has CDR1 MNHNS and CDR2 SASEGT. V gave up 4 bases and J gave up 6 bases; unmatched junction bases: 12. CDR3 loop: CASSVFSGTSALEQYF. In nucleotides, the CDR3 is TGTGCCAGCAGTGTATTCTCCGGGACTAGCGCCCTCGAGCAGTACTTC.